Only a few counts were recorded for the clone carrying this TCR beta chain. The data originate from a study of low-dose radiotherapy and immunotherapy resistance in tumors. Study background: Intravenous administration to patients comprised nivolumab at 240 mg every two weeks and ipilimumab at 1 mg/kg every six weeks.

Germline assignment: CDR1 MDHEN and CDR2 SYDVKM. The CDR3 runs to 15 residues. The ends lost 6 bases at V and 7 bases at J; junction bases unmatched: 8. Eligibility criteria specified advanced solid malignancies devoid of tumor-infiltrating lymphocytes. Alpha- and beta-chain coverage of first-strand cDNA came from TRAV- and TRBV-specific primers. Amplification of TCRs used a constant-region primer and V-primer adapter for about 19 PCR cycles. TCRdb processed the reads anew with MiXCR; each CDR3 protein has one entry. The sample lists 11,000 or so distinct CDR3 sequences; about half were seen once. This chain links TRBV28 with TRBJ2-1; 11 bases are shared with TRBD1. The sequence derives from a human donor with advanced metastatic prostate, ovarian, gallbladder or colorectal cancer (not recorded which). This table probably holds off-target reads from a library built for another chain. The DNA of the CDR3 is TGTGCCAGCAGGGTACCGGGACAGGGGGTGAATGAGCAGTTCTTC. Its translation is CASRVPGQGVNEQFF.